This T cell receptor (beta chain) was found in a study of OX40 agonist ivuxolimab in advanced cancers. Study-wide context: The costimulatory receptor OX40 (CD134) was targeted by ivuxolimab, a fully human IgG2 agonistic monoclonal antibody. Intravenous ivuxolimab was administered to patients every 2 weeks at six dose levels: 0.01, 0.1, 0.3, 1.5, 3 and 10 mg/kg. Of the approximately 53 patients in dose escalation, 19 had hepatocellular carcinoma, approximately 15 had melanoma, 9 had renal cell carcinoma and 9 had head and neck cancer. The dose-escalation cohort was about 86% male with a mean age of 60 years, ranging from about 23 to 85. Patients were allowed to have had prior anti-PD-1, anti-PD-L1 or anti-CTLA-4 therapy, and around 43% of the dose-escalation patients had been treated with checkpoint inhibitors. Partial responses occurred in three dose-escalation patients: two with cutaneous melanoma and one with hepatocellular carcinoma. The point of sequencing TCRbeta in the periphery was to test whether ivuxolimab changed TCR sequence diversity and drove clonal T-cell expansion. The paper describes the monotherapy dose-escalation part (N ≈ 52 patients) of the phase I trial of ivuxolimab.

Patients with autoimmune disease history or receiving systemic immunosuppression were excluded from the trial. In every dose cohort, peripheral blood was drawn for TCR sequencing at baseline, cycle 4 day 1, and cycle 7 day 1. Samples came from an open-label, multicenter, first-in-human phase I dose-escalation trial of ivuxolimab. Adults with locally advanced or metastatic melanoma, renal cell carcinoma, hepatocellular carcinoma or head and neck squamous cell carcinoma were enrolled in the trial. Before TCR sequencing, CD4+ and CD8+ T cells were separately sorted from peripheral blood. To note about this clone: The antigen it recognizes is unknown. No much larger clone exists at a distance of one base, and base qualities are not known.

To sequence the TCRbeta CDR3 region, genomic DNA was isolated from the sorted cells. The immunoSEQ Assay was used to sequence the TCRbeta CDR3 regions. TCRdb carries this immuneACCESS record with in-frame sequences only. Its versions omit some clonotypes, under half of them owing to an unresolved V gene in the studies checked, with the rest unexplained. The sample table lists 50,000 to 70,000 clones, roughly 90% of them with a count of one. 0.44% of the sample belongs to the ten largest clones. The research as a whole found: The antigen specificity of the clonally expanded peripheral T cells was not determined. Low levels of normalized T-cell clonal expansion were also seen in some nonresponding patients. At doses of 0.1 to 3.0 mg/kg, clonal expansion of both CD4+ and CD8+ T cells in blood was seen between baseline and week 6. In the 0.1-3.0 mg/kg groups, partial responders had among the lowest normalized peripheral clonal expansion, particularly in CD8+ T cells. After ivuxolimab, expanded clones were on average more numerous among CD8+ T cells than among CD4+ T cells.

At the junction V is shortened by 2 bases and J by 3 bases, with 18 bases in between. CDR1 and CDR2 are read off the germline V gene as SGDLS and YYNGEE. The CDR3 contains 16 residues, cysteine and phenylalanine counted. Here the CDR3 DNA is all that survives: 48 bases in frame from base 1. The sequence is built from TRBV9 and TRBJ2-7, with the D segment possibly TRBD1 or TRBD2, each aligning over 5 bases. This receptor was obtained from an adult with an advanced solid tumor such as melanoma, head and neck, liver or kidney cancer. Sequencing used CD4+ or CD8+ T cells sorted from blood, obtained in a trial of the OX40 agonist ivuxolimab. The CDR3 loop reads CASSVSLEGPDYEQYF. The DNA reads TGTGCCAGCAGCGTGTCTCTTGAGGGGCCCGACTACGAGCAGTACTTC.